This entry describes one T cell receptor (beta chain). Germline CDR1 is GTSNPN and CDR2 is SVGIG (reference sequence). Trimming pared 5 bases from V and 6 bases from J, leaving 7 bases between. This CDR3 is built from 10 residues. These data belong to a study of T-cell reconstitution after alpha-beta-depleted transplantation in children. It was with unique molecular identifiers that the TCRbeta library was prepared. TCRdb independently ran MiXCR on the PCR reads; one entry per CDR3 protein. The repertoire holds nearly 550,000 distinct CDR3 sequences, with around 18% as singletons. The sample was PBMCs from the stem cell graft donor, taken from the stem cell graft. This chain connects TRBV30 to TRBJ1-1; the D is unclear. This receptor was taken from a human donor who donated a stem cell graft to a child with acute lymphoblastic leukemia. The CDR3 sequence is CAWGVAEAFF. CDR3 bases: TGTGCCTGGGGAGTGGCTGAAGCTTTCTTT.